These T cell receptor beta chains were read from a single sample in a study of blood T cell repertoires in COVID-19. TCRdb's table, derived via immunoSEQ multiplex PCR, lists solely in-frame clones and lacks some. In the table there are 200,000 to 250,000 clones, roughly 80% of which are singletons. The sequenced sample was peripheral blood. Every receptor here comes from a woman younger than 30 with acute or convalescent COVID-19. Both conserved end residues are part of each CDR3. The order of the fields is J gene, clone size, D gene, V gene, CDR3 DNA, CDR3 protein. The D gene is left open where the match is weak. Expanded clones get a size class; other rows say once, few or many, or leave the size out.

TRBJ1-1 | - | - | TRBV7-6 | TGTGCCAGCAGCTTAAGACAGGTAAATCAGGGAACTGAAGCTTTCTTT | CASSLRQVNQGTEAFF
TRBJ2-5 | - | - | TRBV24-1 | TGTGCCACCAGTGATCGAACTTCTACAGAGACCCAGTACTTC | CATSDRTSTETQYF
TRBJ1-2 | few | - | TRBV7-2 | TGTGCCAGCAGCCCCGAACCCTCGAGAGCCTATGGCTACACCTTC | CASSPEPSRAYGYTF
TRBJ1-3 | few | TRBD1 | TRBV3-1/TRBV3-2 | TGTGCCAGCAGCCTCCAGGGGGCGCGAGGAAACACCATATATTTT | CASSLQGARGNTIYF
TRBJ2-1 | - | TRBD2 | TRBV19 | TGTGCCAGTAGTCTCCTAGCGGGAGCGCCCAATGAGCAGTTCTTC | CASSLLAGAPNEQFF
TRBJ2-7 | - | - | TRBV12-5 | TGTGCTAGTGGTTGGGGGCCTTTCGAGCAGTACTTC | CASGWGPFEQYF
TRBJ1-3 | - | - | TRBV13 | TGTGCCAGCAGTCCAAACAAGATTGGAAACACCATATATTTT | CASSPNKIGNTIYF
TRBJ2-1 | - | TRBD2 | TRBV27 | TGTGCCAGCAGTTTATTTACTAGCGGGAGGGCCGATGAGCAGTTCTTC | CASSLFTSGRADEQFF
TRBJ2-7 | - | TRBD2 | TRBV6-2/TRBV6-3 | TGTGCCAGCAGTTACCTTCCTACTAGCGGACCGTACGAGCAGTACTTC | CASSYLPTSGPYEQYF
TRBJ2-6 | - | TRBD1 | TRBV4-3 | TGCGCCAGCAGCCAAGATAGAAGGACAGGGGGTCCCGGGGCCAACGTCCTGACTTTC | CASSQDRRTGGPGANVLTF
TRBJ2-1 | - | - | TRBV6-5 | TGTGCCAGCAGTTACGTTTCAGGGTTTGAGCAGTTCTTC | CASSYVSGFEQFF
TRBJ1-2 | - | - | TRBV6-2/TRBV6-3 | TGTGCCAGCAGTTACCAGGGACACGCCTACACCTTC | CASSYQGHAYTF
TRBJ2-1 | - | - | TRBV7-2 | TGTGCCAGCAGCTTAGACTCTAGCTCCTACAATGAGCAGTTCTTC | CASSLDSSSYNEQFF
TRBJ1-4 | - | - | TRBV27 | TGTGCCAGCAGTTCACGGGGTATCGCTAATGAAAAACTGTTTTTT | CASSSRGIANEKLFF
TRBJ2-1 | - | TRBD2 | TRBV6-6 | TGTGCCAGCACCACCACTAGCGGTGTTCAGTTCTTC | CASTTTSGVQFF
TRBJ2-7 | - | TRBD2 | TRBV5-1 | TGCGCCAGCAGCAAAAGCGGGGACTACGAGCAGTACTTC | CASSKSGDYEQYF
TRBJ2-2 | once | TRBD1 | TRBV27 | TGTGCCAGCAGGCCTTTCTGGACAGGGTCCGGCGGGGAGCTGTTTTTT | CASRPFWTGSGGELFF
TRBJ2-7 | - | - | TRBV6-6 | TGTGCCAGCAGTAGAGGGACCTACGAGCAGTACTTC | CASSRGTYEQYF
TRBJ1-5 | - | - | TRBV3-1/TRBV3-2 | TGTGCCAGCAGCCAAGATCGTAAGCCTAATCAGCCCCAGCATTTT | CASSQDRKPNQPQHF
TRBJ1-2 | once | TRBD1 | TRBV13 | TGTGCCAGCAGCTTAGTTACAGGGGGCTATGGCTACACCTTC | CASSLVTGGYGYTF
TRBJ1-1 | - | - | TRBV9 | TGTGCCAGCAGCGCAGGACAAAACACTGAAGCTTTCTTT | CASSAGQNTEAFF
TRBJ1-5 | - | TRBD1 | TRBV14 | TGTGCCAGCAGCCGGACAGGGCTCAATCAGCCCCAGCATTTT | CASSRTGLNQPQHF
TRBJ2-1 | - | - | TRBV6-1 | TGTGCCAGCAGTGAGGGCCTACAGGGATACTCCTACAATGAGCAGTTCTTC | CASSEGLQGYSYNEQFF
TRBJ1-2 | - | - | TRBV4-3 | TGCGCCAGCAGCCAAGAGAGGGCCGCCTACTATGGCTACACCTTC | CASSQERAAYYGYTF
TRBJ2-1 | - | - | TRBV28 | TGTGCCAGCAGTCCGCCCCCCGCAGGAGAGCAGTTCTTC | CASSPPPAGEQFF
TRBJ2-7 | - | TRBD2 | TRBV13 | TGTGCCAGCAGCATAACTAGCGGGAGTACCTACGAGCAGTACTTC | CASSITSGSTYEQYF
TRBJ1-2 | - | - | TRBV5-6 | TGTGCCAGCAGCTTAGGGAGGCCCAGTGATGGCTACACCTTC | CASSLGRPSDGYTF
TRBJ2-7 | - | TRBD1 | TRBV27 | TGTGCCAGCAGTCAGCAACGGGACAGCCGTTACGAGCAGTACTTC | CASSQQRDSRYEQYF
TRBJ1-2 | - | - | TRBV6-2/TRBV6-3 | TGTGCCAGCAGTACCCGGGAAACACGCCTAGCTAACTATGGCTACACCTTC | CASSTRETRLANYGYTF
TRBJ1-5 | - | - | TRBV10-3 | TGTGCCATCAGTTACACCGGGGAAGGCAATCAGCCCCAGCATTTT | CAISYTGEGNQPQHF
TRBJ2-1 | - | - | TRBV6-5 | TGTGCCAGCAGTTACTATAGCGGCAGCTCCTACAATGAGCAGTTCTTC | CASSYYSGSSYNEQFF
TRBJ2-7 | - | - | TRBV6-5 | TGTGCCAGCAGTTACTCGAGTGCAGGGCCCTACGAGCAGTACTTC | CASSYSSAGPYEQYF
TRBJ2-7 | - | - | TRBV12-3/TRBV12-4 | TGTGCCAGCAGTTTTTTGTCGGAGCAGTACTTC | CASSFLSEQYF
TRBJ2-7 | - | TRBD2 | TRBV28 | TGTGCCAGCAGTTTAAAGCGGGAGGTCGCCTACGAGCAGTACTTC | CASSLKREVAYEQYF
TRBJ2-5 | - | - | TRBV28 | TGTGCCAGCAGTTTTTCCTCGGCAGGCCAAGAGACCCAGTACTTC | CASSFSSAGQETQYF
TRBJ1-1 | - | - | TRBV4-2 | TGTGCCAGCAGCCAAGACGCTATGAACACTGAAGCTTTCTTT | CASSQDAMNTEAFF
TRBJ1-1 | few | - | TRBV6-5 | TGTGCCAGCAGTTACTCTCCCACTTTGAACACTGAAGCTTTCTTT | CASSYSPTLNTEAFF
TRBJ1-1 | - | TRBD1 | TRBV27 | TGTGCCAGCAGTTTAGGACAGGGGTTCCCAACGACTGAAGCTTTCTTT | CASSLGQGFPTTEAFF
TRBJ1-3 | - | - | TRBV5-1 | TGCGCCAGCAGCTTGGGGCTGGGCGAGAGCTCTGGAAACACCATATATTTT | CASSLGLGESSGNTIYF
TRBJ2-5 | - | - | TRBV2 | TGTGCCCGCAAACAGGTGAAGGAGGAGACCCAGTACTTC | CARKQVKEETQYF
TRBJ1-2 | - | - | TRBV12-3/TRBV12-4 | TGTGCCAGCAGACCAAGGGGGACCTATGGCTACACCTTC | CASRPRGTYGYTF
TRBJ2-1 | - | - | TRBV10-3 | TGTGCCACCTTGGACAGAAACTCCTACAATGAGCAGTTCTTC | CATLDRNSYNEQFF
TRBJ1-2 | - | TRBD1 | TRBV9 | TGTGCCAGCAGCCCGACGACAGTGACAGGGGCCTATGGCTACACCTTC | CASSPTTVTGAYGYTF
TRBJ1-2 | - | - | TRBV12-3/TRBV12-4 | TGTGCCAGCACCTCCACTAGAGGGGGCTACACCTTC | CASTSTRGGYTF
TRBJ1-5 | - | TRBD1 | TRBV7-9 | TGTGCCAGCAGCTCCGCCGGGACAGGAGAGCCCCAGCATTTT | CASSSAGTGEPQHF
TRBJ2-5 | few | TRBD2 | TRBV7-9 | TGTGCCAGCAGCTTTGGGACTAGCGGGAGAGGAGAGACCCAGTACTTC | CASSFGTSGRGETQYF
TRBJ2-1 | - | TRBD2 | TRBV5-1 | TGCGCCAGCAGCTTACGGCTAGCGGGAGGGGATGAGCAGTTCTTC | CASSLRLAGGDEQFF
TRBJ2-7 | - | - | TRBV10-3 | TGTGCCATCAGTGGGCGACAGGAGACACTACCTTACGAGCAGTACTTC | CAISGRQETLPYEQYF
TRBJ2-1 | - | - | TRBV19 | TGTGCCAGTAGTATGTCGCCAGGAGGGTACAATGAGCAGTTCTTC | CASSMSPGGYNEQFF
TRBJ1-2 | - | TRBD1 | TRBV18 | TGTGCCAGCTCACCAGGACAGGGGTACTATGGCTACACCTTC | CASSPGQGYYGYTF
TRBJ2-7 | - | TRBD2 | TRBV9 | TGTGCCAGCAGCGCTACTAGCGGAACCTACGAGCAGTACTTC | CASSATSGTYEQYF
TRBJ2-5 | - | TRBD1 | TRBV11-2 | TGTGCCAGCAGCCTTGGGACAGGACCTATTCAGACCCAGTACTTC | CASSLGTGPIQTQYF